The sequence of this T cell receptor (beta chain) was determined in a study of blood T cell repertoires in COVID-19. V was clipped by 1 base and J by 4 bases; unmatched bases: 3. CDR1 is SEHNR and CDR2 is FQNEAQ in the germline V gene (reference sequence). CDR3 length: 15 amino acids. This clone appeared once. The table came from immunoSEQ multiplex PCR; TCRdb's copy has only in-frame clones and leaves some out. The repertoire has around 300,000 clones, 89% of them found once; the top ten carry 2% to 2.5%. Specimen: peripheral blood. The clonotype was recovered from a man aged 50 to 60 with acute or convalescent COVID-19. This sequence joins TRBV7-9 and TRBJ1-1, with 10 bases identical to TRBD1. CDR3 DNA: TGTGCCAGCAGCTTAGAGGGACAGGGGACCACTGAAGCTTTCTTT. Translated, it gives CASSLEGQGTTEAFF.